Presented here are 3 T cell receptor beta chains from one specimen sequenced in a study of CD8 T cells in ankylosing spondylitis. MiXCR was run by TCRdb on the 5' RACE reads, yielding one entry per CDR3 protein. The sample holds around 210,000 distinct CDR3 sequences, 8% to 9% seen once. The specimen was blood, either unsorted or a sorted T cell fraction (not recorded which). These receptors came from a female donor with ankylosing spondylitis or in good health (not recorded which).

This clonotype was detected only a few times. The chain uses TRBV29-1 and TRBJ1-2; TRBD1 might be the D (6 bases). Germline loops: CDR1 SQVTM, CDR2 ANQGSEA. Trimming cost V 3 bases and J 8 bases, with 13 bases left between them. CDR3 length equals 12 residues. The chain's CDR3 is CSVDQGPGGYTF. As DNA, the CDR3 is TGCAGCGTTGATCAGGGGCCGGGCGGCTACACCTTC.

This clonotype was seen many times. This chain connects TRBV12-3 or TRBV12-4 to TRBJ2-3; D call uncertain. This CDR3 is built from 15 residues. Trimming removed 1 base at V and 1 base at J, with 9 bases between. The chain's CDR3 is CASSLGGPGTDTQYF. The CDR3 DNA reads TGTGCCAGCAGTTTAGGTGGCCCCGGCACAGATACGCAGTATTTT.

This clonotype was counted only a few times. This CDR3 reads CASGSSGANVLTF. The CDR3 nucleotides are TGTGCCAGCGGTAGCTCTGGGGCCAACGTCCTGACTTTC. The chain links TRBV28 to TRBJ2-6, with unresolved D. Germline V gives CDR1 MDHEN, CDR2 SYDVKM. V lost 8 bases and J 0 bases, leaving 5 bases between the germline ends. This CDR3 comprises 13 residues.